The 3 T cell receptor beta chains listed next were all sequenced from one sample in a study of cytomegalovirus exposure and HLA in healthy donors. With 60 Vbeta and 13 Jbeta primers, the PCR was carried out. The assay was immunoSEQ multiplex PCR, and TCRdb's table has in-frame clones only and misses some. The sample has around 120,000 clones, roughly 79% seen once. The specimen sequenced was PBMCs. The receptors come from a woman in her fifties or sixties in good health and CMV-seronegative.

V and J are TRBV25-1 and TRBJ1-4, with D hard to call. V shed 3 bases and J shed 4 bases, with 15 bases lying between them. CDR1 MGHDK and CDR2 SYGVNS come from the germline V gene. The CDR3 contains 16 residues. CDR3 nucleotides: TGTGCCAGCAGTGATCGCGCCCTAGCCTTTAATGAAAAACTGTTTTTT. It translates to CASSDRALAFNEKLFF.

V usage is TRBV19 and J usage is TRBJ1-2; 8 bases are shared with TRBD1. Per germline, CDR1 LNHDA and CDR2 SQIVND (reference sequence). V lost 5 bases, J lost 2 bases, and 10 bases stayed unmatched. The CDR3 is made up of 16 amino acids. This chain's CDR3 is CASSPRQGRYNYGYTF. The CDR3 DNA reads as TGTGCCAGTAGTCCCCGACAGGGGCGCTACAACTATGGCTACACCTTC.

This clone was found a few times. V and J are TRBV7-2 and TRBJ1-2; a possible D gene is TRBD1 (5 bases). Trimming shortened V by 1 base and J by 8 bases, and 11 bases separated the two germline ends. The CDR3 runs to 13 residues. CDR1 is SGHTA, CDR2 FQGNSA, per germline. The CDR3 is CASSLVGREGYTF. CDR3 bases: TGTGCCAGCAGCTTAGTTGGCAGGGAAGGCTACACCTTC.